The rows below give T cell receptor beta chains drawn from one sample of a study of T-cell reconstitution after alpha-beta-depleted transplantation in children. TCRdb called the PCR reads again in MiXCR, with one record for every CDR3 protein. The sample shows under 750,000 distinct CDR3 sequences, roughly 23% of them seen only once. Sample: PBMCs, mostly from graft donor cells, taken 360 days after TCRalphabeta/CD19-depleted stem cell transplant. The receptor source for this set is a boy under two years old who had a stem cell transplant for acute myeloid leukemia, so the T cells may come from the graft donor. Both conserved end residues are trimmed from each CDR3.

V gene,J gene,CDR3 protein
TRBV29-1,TRBJ2-3,SGTSGFTDTQY
TRBV7-9,TRBJ2-7,ASSFGAGGPYEQY
TRBV5-1,TRBJ2-3,ASSIRDRRTDTQY
TRBV29-1,TRBJ2-1,SVEGGTSGGSSYNEQF
TRBV12-3/TRBV12-4,TRBJ2-5,ASSLQGPLETQY
TRBV4-1,TRBJ2-7,ASSQEGGQTSSYEQY
TRBV12-3/TRBV12-4,TRBJ2-3,ASSFQGQLSTDTQY
TRBV20-1,TRBJ2-1,SASSGRGINEQF
TRBV11-3,TRBJ2-7,ASSFTGLAGSYEQY
TRBV24-1,TRBJ2-2,ATTEGELDTGELF
TRBV5-8,TRBJ2-1,ASSIVRVAGGLNEQF
TRBV7-8,TRBJ2-1,ASSLGRTGPYNEQF
TRBV20-1,TRBJ2-3,SAPNRGGPRDTQY
TRBV4-3,TRBJ2-7,ASSHRQDYEQY
TRBV6-1,TRBJ1-5,ASSGRDRGFYSNQPQH
TRBV30,TRBJ2-7,AWSETGEQY
TRBV11-2,TRBJ2-1,ASSPTFLRDSLYTEQF
TRBV4-2,TRBJ2-4,ASSQGLAGDPLTKNIQY
TRBV12-3/TRBV12-4,TRBJ2-3,ASSWGAIRDTQY
TRBV5-1,TRBJ2-1,ASSPGQGFRNEQF
TRBV7-9,TRBJ2-1,ASSLFPEF
TRBV25-1,TRBJ2-6,ASSEYYPTGGDSSGANVLT
TRBV5-1,TRBJ1-6,ASSLSRDRGPTSPLH
TRBV6-2/TRBV6-3,TRBJ2-5,ASKPKEKETQY
TRBV6-5,TRBJ2-1,ASSYIAGGPMYEQF
TRBV20-1,TRBJ1-1,SASDMGDTEAF
TRBV12-3/TRBV12-4,TRBJ1-3,ASSLAGGNTIY
TRBV12-3/TRBV12-4,TRBJ2-1,ASSFRPGGENNEQF
TRBV20-1,TRBJ2-2,SARDTPGELF
TRBV12-3/TRBV12-4,TRBJ1-2,ASSAQRGTGYYSNYGYT
TRBV29-1,TRBJ1-2,SVDRGLNYGYT
TRBV12-3/TRBV12-4,TRBJ2-2,ASSPTSGNTGELF
TRBV5-1,TRBJ2-3,ATSTGRAPGAADTQY
TRBV4-1,TRBJ2-1,ASSQEGLASNEQF
TRBV12-3/TRBV12-4,TRBJ1-2,ASSSGSTGIGYT
TRBV30,TRBJ2-2,AWRGHYTGELF
TRBV20-1,TRBJ2-2,SARDGNSGGPGGELF
TRBV5-1,TRBJ1-2,ASSLVPGGRDHGYT
TRBV20-1,TRBJ2-3,SARGASGIKY
TRBV12-3/TRBV12-4,TRBJ1-1,ASSLTLREAF
TRBV29-1,TRBJ2-7,SVRGSSWDTFSYEQY
TRBV20-1,TRBJ1-4,SAGGVGANEKLF
TRBV10-3,TRBJ2-7,AIGAGREQY
TRBV20-1,TRBJ2-1,SAIGDLGNEQF
TRBV4-3,TRBJ2-7,ASSQDWSVFTYEQY
TRBV12-5,TRBJ2-1,ASGFRSNPGTEISDEQF
TRBV29-1,TRBJ1-1,SAADIVKTEAF
TRBV6-2/TRBV6-3,TRBJ2-1,ASSWTERDEQF
TRBV20-1,TRBJ2-7,SARGGAAYEQY
TRBV4-3,TRBJ2-3,ASSQVSGDTDTQY
TRBV29-1,TRBJ1-5,SVGTESQAQH
TRBV6-1,TRBJ2-7,ASTLRWSRGAREYEQY
TRBV6-5,TRBJ2-5,ASSYSRGREIEETQY
TRBV29-1,TRBJ2-5,SVAGLAGGGYQETQY
TRBV20-1,TRBJ2-5,SAIQNRRTKETQY
TRBV10-3,TRBJ2-3,AINQGTDTQY
TRBV7-6,TRBJ2-5,ASRQTNSLQETQY
TRBV12-3/TRBV12-4,TRBJ2-3,ASTRAGTQY
TRBV11-2,TRBJ2-5,ASSPHPQETQY
TRBV21-1,TRBJ2-7,ASSKSTVLYEQY